The T cell receptor beta chain under discussion was sequenced for a study of blood T cells in healthy people across ages. Study-level points and caveats: The recorded TCR beta diversity per million T cells decreased in a roughly linear manner with age.

Remarks on this clonotype: Its matching antigen is unknown.

A J-beta primer mix and a sample-barcoded 5' primer were used in a second PCR of about 7 to 12 cycles. TCRdb fed the 5' RACE reads into MiXCR, producing one record per CDR3 protein. The top ten clones hold roughly 9% of a sample with approximately 580,000 distinct CDR3 sequences, 24% of them seen once. Per germline, CDR1 MNHEY and CDR2 SMNVEV (reference sequence). The trim removed 2 bases at V and 9 bases at J, leaving 11 bases unmatched. There are 16 residues in the CDR3. The sample also formed part of further work on T cells of mothers and their children. This second study notes: Versus unrelated pairs, overlap was slightly higher in related mother-child pairs, without reaching significance.

The sequence derives from a boy aged 5 to 17 in good health. V gene TRBV27 combines with J gene TRBJ2-5; 11 bases are a match to TRBD2. Sequencing used blood. CDR3 sequence reads: CASSLGYSGGAQSQYF. The CDR3 DNA reads TGTGCCAGCAGTTTAGGGTATAGCGGGGGGGCCCAGTCCCAGTACTTC.